A single sample is the source of the 5 T cell receptor beta chains below, sequenced in a study of blood T cell repertoires in COVID-19. Sequencing was performed with immunoSEQ multiplex PCR; in TCRdb, only in-frame clones are kept and a portion is missing. The sample records roughly 250,000 clones, 75% to 90% being singletons. Input material: PBMCs or T cells enriched from blood (not recorded which). Every receptor here comes from a middle-aged woman with acute COVID-19.

V gene TRBV7-9 combines with J gene TRBJ2-1; TRBD2 aligns across 10 bases. The CDR3 sequence is 18 residues long. Germline assignment: CDR1 SEHNR and CDR2 FQNEAQ (reference sequence). Trimming cost V 1 base and J 0 bases; bases outside gene matches: 6. Here the CDR3 reads CASSLGLPSGGSYNEQFF. CDR3 DNA: TGTGCCAGCAGCTTAGGCTTACCTAGCGGGGGCTCCTACAATGAGCAGTTCTTC.

The chain employs TRBV19 and TRBJ2-5, with TRBD1 identical over 10 bases. With 5 bases clipped from V and 4 bases from J, the junction kept 7 bases outside the gene matches. This CDR3 has 15 amino acids. Germline V gene data show CDR1 as LNHDA and CDR2 as SQIVND (reference sequence). The CDR3 here is CASSPRTGGRETQYF. As DNA, the CDR3 is TGTGCCAGTAGTCCCAGGACAGGGGGTAGAGAGACCCAGTACTTC.

Of note for this clone: Germline and junction disagree at one end, which may indicate a read error. This sequence joins TRBV29-1 and TRBJ1-4; 8 bases agree with TRBD1. CDR3 length: 11 residues. CDR1 is SQVTM and CDR2 is ANQGSEA in the germline V gene. CDR3 DNA sequence: TGCAGCGTTGAGATGAGGGACAGGATGAGTTTT. It specifies CSVEMRDRMSF.

The chain is built from TRBV29-1 and TRBJ2-2, with no clear D. V was pared by 4 bases and J by 1 base, with 4 bases between. The CDR3 has 12 amino acids. Germline CDR1 and CDR2: SQVTM and ANQGSEA. CDR3 loop: CSVALNTGELFF. The CDR3 bases are TGCAGCGTTGCCCTGAACACCGGGGAGCTGTTTTTT.

This clone was observed a handful of times. V usage is TRBV29-1 and J usage is TRBJ2-7, with TRBD1 matching over 9 bases. V gave up 5 bases and J gave up 6 bases; unmatched junction bases: 8. The germline V gene encodes CDR1 SQVTM and CDR2 ANQGSEA. CDR3 length: 13 residues. The CDR3 region has the DNA TGCAGCGTTACCCCGGGACAGGGATCCGAGCAGTACTTC. This sequence encodes CSVTPGQGSEQYF.